This T cell receptor beta chain was profiled in a study of identical twins. As to this clonotype: Antigen specificity is unknown.

CDR3 size: 15 residues. Germline assignment: CDR1 MNHEY and CDR2 SMNVEV (reference sequence). The V gene lost 5 bases and the J gene lost 1 base, with 14 bases spanning the gap. One entry per CDR3 protein, called by TCRdb with MiXCR from the 5' RACE reads. The sample holds some 790,000 distinct CDR3 sequences, around a sixth seen once. The study, taken as a whole, reports: Cross-sectional statistical analysis was relied on for the conclusions, without the same donors being followed.

These sequences were also reported in another study, on T cells expressing NK-cell markers.

The source material was PBMCs. The clonotype was recovered from a woman under 30 in good health. The rearrangement joins TRBV27 to TRBJ2-5; TRBD2 might be the D (6 bases). CDR3 region: CASSKVAAGQETQYF. In nucleotides, the CDR3 is TGTGCCAGCAGTAAGGTAGCGGCGGGCCAAGAGACCCAGTACTTC.